Sequencing of this T cell receptor beta chain was carried out in a study of blood T cell repertoires in COVID-19. Study information: From T cells, B-cell-depleted T cells, or PBMCs came the material, which was cDNA or gDNA.

Generated by immunoSEQ multiplex PCR, the TCRdb table keeps only in-frame clones and is missing some. Altogether more than 400,000 clones are present, roughly 88% being singletons, with the ten largest covering less than 0.75%. Germline loops: CDR1 SGHDT, CDR2 YYEEEE. With 0 bases removed from V and 6 bases from J, the gap between germline ends came to 12 bases. The CDR3 totals 15 residues. Assignment of participants to cohorts was predicated upon participant-reported clinical history. Input material: PBMCs or T cells enriched from blood (not recorded which). This TCR was sampled from a man aged 18-30 years who had recovered from COVID-19. J is TRBJ2-2 and V is TRBV5-6, with D perhaps TRBD2 (6 bases). The CDR3 here is CASSLAGSGPGELFF. The CDR3 DNA follows: TGTGCCAGCAGCTTGGCCGGGAGTGGCCCCGGGGAGCTGTTTTTT.